Shown below are 12 T cell receptor beta chains from a single sample sequenced in a study of shared clonotypes between healthy human individuals. Method: immunoSEQ multiplex PCR; TCRdb's copy keeps in-frame clones and lacks some. This table holds about a million clones, 70% to 85% found once. Input material: memory CD4+ T cells from PBMCs. Subset denoted: CD45RA-negative fraction. Receptors originate from a man aged 18-30 years in good health. Some clones in this sample may be carry-over from other donors' samples.

J is TRBJ2-1 and V is TRBV6-5; D not resolved. The CDR3 contains 15 residues. The germline V gene encodes CDR1 MNHEY and CDR2 SVGAGI. The ends were cut back, 0 bases at V and 5 bases at J, with 11 bases in the middle. This CDR3 reads CASSYSGLQDNEQFF. CDR3 in DNA: TGTGCCAGCAGTTACTCGGGTCTCCAGGACAATGAGCAGTTCTTC.

The chain links TRBV19 to TRBJ2-1, with 9 bases fitting TRBD1. The CDR3 is 15 amino acids. CDR1 LNHDA and CDR2 SQIVND come from the germline V gene (reference sequence). J lost 8 bases, V lost 4 bases, and 9 bases had no gene match. The CDR3 is CASSTGTGLAHEQFF. The DNA of the CDR3 is TGTGCCAGTAGTACCGGGACAGGGCTGGCCCATGAGCAGTTCTTC. The full variable domain, rest sourced from reference TRBV19 and TRBJ2-1, is DGGITQSPKYLFRKEGQNVTLSCEQNLNHDAMYWYRQDPGQGLRLIYYSQIVNDFQKGDIAEGYSVSREKKESFPLTVTSAQKNPTAFYLCASSTGTGLAHEQFFGPGTRLTVL.

The CDR3 loop reads CASSRRSGTAYGYTF. CDR3 in DNA: TGTGCCAGCAGCCGTAGATCCGGGACAGCCTATGGCTACACCTTC. The chain has TRBV28 and TRBJ1-2; 7 bases map to TRBD1. CDR1 and CDR2 (germline): MDHEN, SYDVKM. The V and J ends lost 6 bases and 4 bases, in that order; junction bases with no gene match: 11. The length of the CDR3 is 15 residues.

The rearrangement uses TRBV4-2 and TRBJ2-2; 9 bases match TRBD1. V shed 2 bases, J shed 4 bases, and the junction held 8 bases outside the gene matches. The CDR3 is 17 residues long. Germline V lookup: CDR1 LGHNA, CDR2 YNFKEQ. The CDR3 DNA sequence: TGTGCCAGCAGCCAACTCGGGACAGGGCGTAGCACCGGGGAGCTGTTTTTT. Translated: CASSQLGTGRSTGELFF.

The sample holds one count of this clone. V and J are TRBV2 and TRBJ1-2; 8 bases are shared with TRBD1. The CDR3 runs to 16 residues. With V trimmed by 5 bases and J by 4 bases, 12 bases remained unmatched. From germline, CDR1 is SNHLY and CDR2 FYNNEI. CDR3 DNA: TGTGCCAGCAGTTACTCTGGACAGGGAGGAGGCTATGGCTACACCTTC. It codes for CASSYSGQGGGYGYTF.

The chain is built from TRBV7-2 and TRBJ2-7; 10 bases are shared with TRBD2. Germline V gene lookup returns CDR1 SGHTA and CDR2 FQGNSA. The V segment lost 3 bases and the J segment 0 bases; nucleotides outside the gene matches: 8. The CDR3 is 17 amino acids. Here the CDR3 DNA reads TGTGCCAGCAGCTTGACTAGCGGGCCTTTTTACTCCTACGAGCAGTACTTC. It yields the protein CASSLTSGPFYSYEQYF.

V and J are TRBV28 and TRBJ1-5, with D possibly being TRBD1 (6 bases). The V gene's germline CDR1 is MDHEN and CDR2 SYDVKM. The CDR3 is 15 amino acids. V was pared by 2 bases and J by 6 bases, with 14 bases between. The DNA for the CDR3 is TGTGCCAGCAGTTTAGTATCACAGGGAGGTCAGCCCCAGCATTTT. It specifies CASSLVSQGGQPQHF. Complete variable domain (other parts from reference TRBV28 and TRBJ1-5): DVKVTQSSRYLVKRTGEKVFLECVQDMDHENMFWYRQDPGLGLRLIYFSYDVKMKEKGDIPEGYSVSREKKERFSLILESASTNQTSMYLCASSLVSQGGQPQHFGDGTRLSIL.

This clone was observed a few times. The rearrangement links TRBV19 to TRBJ1-4, with D maybe TRBD1 (5 bases). V lost 5 bases, J lost 6 bases, and 10 bases lay in between. The germline gives CDR1 LNHDA, CDR2 SQIVND (reference sequence). The CDR3 consists of 13 residues. Here the CDR3 reads CASSPGGDEKLFF. DNA of the CDR3: TGTGCCAGTAGTCCCGGGGGTGATGAAAAACTGTTTTTT.

This clone was picked up one time. This rearrangement joins TRBV15 to TRBJ2-5, with D unclear. Gene TRBJ2-7 matches the end of the DNA better, so the J call may be wrong. CDR1 is LNHNV and CDR2 is YYDKDF in the germline V gene (reference sequence). The CDR3 consists of 13 residues. The CDR3 protein is CATSRVPVYEQYF. Written as DNA, the CDR3 is TGTGCCACCAGCAGAGTCCCCGTCTACGAGCAGTACTTC.

The genes are TRBV5-4 and TRBJ2-3; 13 nucleotides agree with TRBD2. Trimming removed 4 bases from V and 5 bases from J; junction bases left unmatched: 7. Germline values: CDR1 SGHNT, CDR2 YYREEE (reference sequence). CDR3 size: 16 residues. Written as DNA, the CDR3 is TGTGCCAGCAGCCTTCGGACTAGCGGGAGAGTAGATACGCAGTATTTT. Translating it yields CASSLRTSGRVDTQYF.

The chain is built from TRBV5-8 and TRBJ1-4; no definite D call. From germline, CDR1 is SGHTS and CDR2 YDEGEE. The V gene lost 4 bases and the J gene lost 0 bases, with 13 bases spanning the gap. The CDR3 spans 16 residues. DNA of the CDR3: TGTGCCAGCAGCCTGGTCGGAACCACAACTAATGAAAAACTGTTTTTT. Residues: CASSLVGTTTNEKLFF.

This clone came up a few times. This may stem from a read error, because a much larger clone lies one nucleotide away. CDR3 sequence (DNA): TGTGCCAGCAGTCCGGGACTTAGCACAGATACGCAGTATTTT. Translating it yields CASSPGLSTDTQYF. The chain has TRBV6-4 and TRBJ2-3, with D perhaps TRBD2 (6 bases). The CDR3 has 14 residues. Trimming cost V 5 bases and J 0 bases, with 9 bases left between them. CDR1 is MRHNA and CDR2 is SNTAGT in the germline V gene.